This is a list of T cell receptor beta chains from one sample in a study of cytomegalovirus exposure and HLA in healthy donors. Repertoires were generated with immunoSEQ multiplex PCR, while TCRdb's copy carries only in-frame clones and drops some. The repertoire holds about 140,000 clones, with about 75% as singletons. The sequenced sample was PBMCs. The receptors originated from a young woman in good health and CMV-seronegative. Each CDR3 is given with its conserved first and last residue. A D gene is named only where the DNA matches it firmly. Clone size is shown for a subset of rows, as once, few, many or a class of expanded clone.

size,J,V,D,CDR3,DNA
-,TRBJ1-1,TRBV4-2,TRBD1,CASSSVVGQAQTEAFF,TGTGCCAGCAGCTCCGTGGTAGGACAGGCACAAACTGAAGCTTTCTTT
-,TRBJ1-5,TRBV6-6,-,CASRSEAGNQPQHF,TGTGCCAGCCGCAGTGAAGCGGGGAACCAGCCCCAGCATTTT
-,TRBJ2-1,TRBV14,TRBD1,CASSSQGAFGYGEQFF,TGTGCCAGCAGTTCACAGGGGGCTTTTGGATACGGTGAGCAGTTCTTC
few,TRBJ1-5,TRBV10-2,-,CASTGMNNQPQHF,TGCGCCAGCACAGGGATGAACAATCAGCCCCAGCATTTT
-,TRBJ2-7,TRBV19,-,CASSIRGGNEQYF,TGTGCCAGTAGTATAAGGGGTGGCAACGAGCAGTACTTC
-,TRBJ1-3,TRBV6-5,-,CASSLGVPAGNTIYF,TGTGCCAGCTCCCTAGGGGTACCGGCCGGAAACACCATATATTTT
-,TRBJ1-2,TRBV29-1,TRBD1,CSVLGTGDGYGYTF,TGCAGCGTACTTGGGACAGGGGACGGGTATGGCTACACCTTC
-,TRBJ2-1,TRBV5-1,TRBD1,CASSSRQGVRNEQFF,TGCGCCAGCAGCTCGCGACAGGGCGTTCGGAATGAGCAGTTCTTC
-,TRBJ1-5,TRBV6-1,-,CASSALARTNQPQHF,TGTGCCAGCAGTGCCCTAGCGAGAACCAATCAGCCCCAGCATTTT
-,TRBJ2-3,TRBV10-2,-,CASSSGISDTQYF,TGCGCCAGCAGCTCAGGAATCTCAGATACGCAGTATTTT
-,TRBJ2-7,TRBV30,TRBD2,CAWSVGTSFSEQYF,TGTGCCTGGAGTGTGGGGACTAGCTTTTCCGAGCAGTACTTC
-,TRBJ1-5,TRBV19,-,CASSIDRQRNQPQHF,TGTGCCAGTAGTATAGACAGGCAAAGGAATCAGCCCCAGCATTTT
-,TRBJ2-4,TRBV6-1,TRBD1,CASSPIGRGNIQYF,TGTGCCAGCAGTCCAATCGGCAGGGGGAACATTCAGTACTTC
-,TRBJ1-2,TRBV2,TRBD1,CAISRDRGSTGYTF,TGTGCCATCTCACGAGACAGGGGCAGTACGGGCTACACCTTC
few,TRBJ1-2,TRBV6-5,-,CASRPSGDGHGYTF,TGTGCCAGCAGGCCGAGCGGGGATGGTCATGGCTACACCTTC
-,TRBJ2-1,TRBV15,-,CATSRDTHNEQFF,TGTGCCACCAGCAGGGACACCCACAATGAGCAGTTCTTC
-,TRBJ1-3,TRBV30,-,CAWSTGNSGNTIYF,TGTGCCTGGAGCACAGGGAACTCTGGAAACACCATATATTTT
-,TRBJ1-2,TRBV20-1,-,CSAAGFHGYTF,TGCAGTGCGGCAGGGTTCCATGGCTACACCTTC
-,TRBJ1-4,TRBV20-1,-,CSARDPGELFF,TGCAGTGCTAGAGACCCGGGGGAACTGTTTTTT
-,TRBJ1-4,TRBV20-1,-,CSARTPEKLFF,TGCAGTGCTAGAACACCAGAAAAACTGTTTTTT
few,TRBJ1-2,TRBV27,TRBD1,CASSLSGRQGARYGYTF,TGTGCCAGCAGTTTATCGGGACGACAGGGGGCGAGGTATGGCTACACCTTC
-,TRBJ1-2,TRBV5-1,TRBD1,CASSTERTGGGYTF,TGCGCCAGCAGCACAGAAAGGACAGGGGGTGGCTACACCTTC